This TCR beta chain stems from a study of blood T cells in healthy people across ages. This CDR3 contains 15 residues. Germline values: CDR1 MNHNS, CDR2 SASEGT. V gave up 0 bases and J gave up 0 bases, with 8 bases separating them. The second PCR ran roughly 7 to 12 cycles with a sample-barcoded 5' primer and J-beta primers. Samples each returned at least 3 million CDR3-containing paired-end reads. TCRdb recomputed calls from the 5' RACE reads with MiXCR, one row per CDR3 protein. Among 1.4 million to 1.5 million distinct CDR3 sequences listed, around 42% were seen once. This clonotype was seen only a few times.

The rearrangement joins TRBV6-1 to TRBJ1-2; D is possibly TRBD1 (6 bases). The source is a woman aged 18 to 35 in good health. The specimen sequenced was blood. CDR3: CASSEARGSNYGYTF. The CDR3 DNA follows: TGTGCCAGCAGTGAAGCCAGGGGCTCTAACTATGGCTACACCTTC.